This T cell receptor beta chain derives from a study of blood T cells in healthy people across ages. Study-wide findings and caveats: While age rose, TCR beta diversity per million T cells dropped in a roughly linear way. Naive CD4+ cell counts and diversity both ran higher in long-lived than in aged donors.

For this clonotype: Antigen: not known.

The CDR3 contains 14 residues. J gave up 0 bases and V 6 bases, and 6 bases lay outside the gene matches. Per the germline V gene, CDR1 is DFQATT and CDR2 is SNEGSKA (reference sequence). Using a J-beta primer mix together with a sample-barcoded 5' primer, a second PCR was run for roughly 6 to 11 cycles. From the 5' RACE reads, TCRdb called clonotypes with MiXCR, one entry per CDR3 protein. The data contain 1.2 million to 1.5 million distinct CDR3 sequences, roughly 40% of them seen just once; the ten biggest clones take up 7.9%. Healthy Caucasian individuals from Russia aged roughly 6 to 90 were enrolled as donors. They isolated at least 6.5 million PBMCs from each sample.

Sequencing was done on a sample of blood. The chain couples TRBV20-1 to TRBJ1-2; 8 nucleotides align to TRBD1. The origin of this receptor is a woman between 18 and 29 years old in good health. The CDR3 DNA is TGCAGTGCCCCAGGACAGGGAGCTAACTATGGCTACACCTTC. This sequence encodes CSAPGQGANYGYTF.